What follows describes a single T cell receptor beta chain. Its matching antigen is unknown. The repertoire came from unfractionated whole blood and reflected all unsorted peripheral T cells. Germline V lookup: CDR1 SQVTM, CDR2 ANQGSEA. V was clipped by 4 bases and J by 6 bases, with 12 bases between them. This CDR3 region has 12 residues. This specimen belongs to a study of HIV-infected patients and healthy controls. Around 530 ng RNA was reverse transcribed with alpha and beta constant-region primers. Each of the alpha and beta chains got its own library through chain-specific third strand synthesis with indices. The library had 12-nucleotide molecular identifiers formed by two random hexamers joined together. One entry per CDR3 protein, called by TCRdb with MiXCR from the 5' RACE reads. The sample includes fewer than 20,000 distinct CDR3 sequences, 12% seen only once; the top ten take 11%. General observations from the study: Significantly higher mean Gini indices appeared in HIV-infected repertoires, possibly reflecting oligoclonality. HIV+ repertoires were severely depleted of MAIT alpha-chain CDR3s, unlike healthy controls. No HLA typing of donors was done in this study.

This sequence was found in an adult in good health. The chain employs TRBV29-1 and TRBJ1-1; no definite D call. The specimen sequenced was blood. CDR3 sequence (DNA): TGCAGCGTTGTGGACCAGCGGCCTGAAGCTTTCTTT. It specifies CSVVDQRPEAFF.